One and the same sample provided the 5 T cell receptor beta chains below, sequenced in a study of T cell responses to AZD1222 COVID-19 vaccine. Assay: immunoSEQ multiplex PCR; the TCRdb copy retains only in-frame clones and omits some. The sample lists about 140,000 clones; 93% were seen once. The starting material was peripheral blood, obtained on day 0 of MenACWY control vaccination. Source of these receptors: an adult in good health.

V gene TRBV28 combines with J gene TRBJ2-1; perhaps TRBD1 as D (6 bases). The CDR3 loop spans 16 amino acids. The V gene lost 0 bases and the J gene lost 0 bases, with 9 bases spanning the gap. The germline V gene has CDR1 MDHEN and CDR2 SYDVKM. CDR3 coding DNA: TGTGCCAGCAGTTTATGGGGGGCGCCCTCCTACAATGAGCAGTTCTTC. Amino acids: CASSLWGAPSYNEQFF.

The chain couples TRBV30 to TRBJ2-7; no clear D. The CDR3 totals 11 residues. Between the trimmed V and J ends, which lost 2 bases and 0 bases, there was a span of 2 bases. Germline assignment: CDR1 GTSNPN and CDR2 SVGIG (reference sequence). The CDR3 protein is CAWSHSYEQYF. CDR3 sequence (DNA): TGTGCCTGGAGTCACTCCTACGAGCAGTACTTC.

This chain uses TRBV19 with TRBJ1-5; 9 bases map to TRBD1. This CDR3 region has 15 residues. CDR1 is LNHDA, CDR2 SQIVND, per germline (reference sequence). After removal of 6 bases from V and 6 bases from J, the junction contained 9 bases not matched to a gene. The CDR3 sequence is CASSPGTGYGQPQHF. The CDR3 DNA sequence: TGTGCCAGTAGCCCCGGGACAGGGTACGGTCAGCCCCAGCATTTT.

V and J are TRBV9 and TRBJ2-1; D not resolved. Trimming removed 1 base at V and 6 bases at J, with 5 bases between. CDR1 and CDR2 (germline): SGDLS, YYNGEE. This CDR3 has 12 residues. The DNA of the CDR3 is TGTGCCAGCAGCGTATCGGGCAATGAGCAGTTCTTC. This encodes CASSVSGNEQFF.

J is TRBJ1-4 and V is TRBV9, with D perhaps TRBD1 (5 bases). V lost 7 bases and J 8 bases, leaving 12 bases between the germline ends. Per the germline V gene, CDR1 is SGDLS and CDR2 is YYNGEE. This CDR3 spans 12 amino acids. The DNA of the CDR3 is TGTGCCAGCTCAGGGAAGGGGGAAAAACTGTTTTTT. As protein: CASSGKGEKLFF.